In this sample, the clone carrying this TCR beta chain turned up many times. The time point was: pre-sensitization, week 0. Treatment in this sample: therapeutic diphenylcyclopropenone sensitization with weekly scalp DPC. MiXCR was run by TCRdb on the RACE reads, yielding one entry per CDR3 protein. Found here are some 400,000 distinct CDR3 sequences, 4.5% to 6% of them singletons; the top ten hold just over 2.5%. This sample was included in a study of human T cells and chemical hapten exposure. Material: whole blood, obtained in connection with sensitization to the hapten diphenylcyclopropenone (DPC). This clonotype originated in a woman aged 50 to 65 with alopecia areata. Some clones in this sample may be carry-over from other donors' samples.

The CDR3 reads CSATHIGTTEAFF. CDR3 coding DNA: TGCAGTGCTACTCATATTGGGACCACTGAAGCTTTCTTT. This chain joins TRBV20-1 and TRBJ1-1; D may be TRBD1 (5 bases). The CDR3 totals 13 residues. Per germline, CDR1 DFQATT and CDR2 SNEGSKA (reference sequence). V lost 4 bases to trimming and J lost 4 bases, with 13 bases between them.